The 19 T cell receptor beta chains in this list originate from one sample, sequenced in a study of blood T cell repertoires in COVID-19. Produced via immunoSEQ multiplex PCR; TCRdb's table is partial and in-frame only. The data contain more than 300,000 clones, 85% to 90% of them singletons. Sequencing was performed on PBMCs or T cells enriched from blood (not recorded which). The receptor set was obtained from a man aged 25 to 45 who had recovered from COVID-19.

The chain has TRBV5-1 and TRBJ2-5, with D unclear. Germline-derived CDR1 and CDR2 are SGHRS and YFSETQ. CDR3 length: 12 residues. Deletions cut 4 bases from V and 9 bases from J, with 13 bases between. DNA of the CDR3: TGCGCCAGCAGCGTACGGCCTGGGCCCCAGTACTTC. Translating gives CASSVRPGPQYF.

This chain joins TRBV2 and TRBJ2-1; 9 positions match TRBD2. Germline CDR1 reads SNHLY; CDR2 reads FYNNEI. This CDR3 contains 17 residues. V lost 7 bases, J lost 4 bases, and 14 bases stayed unmatched. CDR3 nucleotide sequence: TGTGCCAGCACCTCTCCCGAGCGGGAGGTAAGGTACAATGAGCAGTTCTTC. This codes for CASTSPEREVRYNEQFF. Full variable domain (missing parts from reference TRBV2 and TRBJ2-1): EPEVTQTPSHQVTQMGQEVILRCVPISNHLYFYWYRQILGQKVEFLVSFYNNEISEKSEIFDDQFSVERPDGSNFTLKIRSTKLEDSAMYFCASTSPEREVRYNEQFFGPGTRLTVL.

V is TRBV4-2 and J is TRBJ2-3; TRBD2 is a possible D gene (6 bases). Per germline, CDR1 LGHNA and CDR2 YNFKEQ. Trimming removed 6 bases at V and 0 bases at J, with 13 bases between. CDR3 size: 15 residues. The chain's CDR3 is CASRPQAGSTDTQYF. CDR3 DNA sequence: TGTGCCAGCAGACCTCAGGCGGGGAGCACAGATACGCAGTATTTT.

This clone has a single count. Germline and junction disagree at one end, which may indicate a read error. The chain has TRBV4-1 and TRBJ1-5; TRBD1 matches at 9 bases. Germline-derived CDR1 and CDR2 are MGHRA and YSYEKL. CDR3 length equals 12 residues. This chain's CDR3 is CASSHPGQGLVF. DNA for the CDR3: TGCGCCAGCAGCCACCCGGGACAGGGTTTAGTTTTT.

The chain employs TRBV18 and TRBJ2-1, with unresolved D. Germline CDR1 reads KGHSH; CDR2 reads LQKENI. This CDR3 contains 16 residues. The V and J ends lost 4 bases and 4 bases respectively, with 17 bases between them. The CDR3 bases are TGTGCCAGCTCACGTACCCCCTCACAGAGTTACAATGAGCAGTTCTTC. It translates to CASSRTPSQSYNEQFF.

The chain has TRBV28 and TRBJ1-2, with D possibly being TRBD1 (5 bases). Trimming stripped 6 bases from V and 4 bases from J, with 21 bases between. There are 16 residues in the CDR3. CDR1 and CDR2 (germline): MDHEN, SYDVKM. Here the CDR3 DNA reads TGTGCCAGCAGCCCTGGACATGGGGCTGGGTTCTATGGCTACACCTTC. The encoded protein is CASSPGHGAGFYGYTF.

The rearrangement links TRBV2 to TRBJ1-2; 7 bases align to TRBD1. The CDR3 runs 15 residues. Germline CDR1 and CDR2: SNHLY and FYNNEI. V dropped 5 bases and J dropped 2; count of bases not matched to a gene: 8. The CDR3 DNA sequence: TGTGCCAGCAGTTCCCCCGGACAGGTCAACTATGGCTACACCTTC. Its translation: CASSSPGQVNYGYTF.

This clone was observed a few times. The chain links TRBV29-1 to TRBJ2-2; tentative D call: TRBD1 (5 bases). The CDR3 sequence is 13 residues long. Germline loops: CDR1 SQVTM, CDR2 ANQGSEA. The V end lost 2 bases, the J end lost 6 bases, and 10 bases lay between the germline ends. This CDR3 is CSVEFRESGELFF. For the CDR3, the DNA is TGCAGCGTTGAATTCAGGGAATCCGGGGAGCTGTTTTTT.

This chain joins TRBV7-9 and TRBJ2-1, with D maybe TRBD1 (5 bases). Germline assignment: CDR1 SEHNR and CDR2 FQNEAQ (reference sequence). V dropped 5 bases and J dropped 9 bases, with 11 bases sitting between them. This CDR3 region has 12 residues. CDR3 DNA: TGTGCCAGCAGCCCAGGGTTTCTTGAGCAGTTCTTC. Protein sequence: CASSPGFLEQFF. Complete variable domain (other parts from reference TRBV7-9 and TRBJ2-1): DTGVSQNPRHKITKRGQNVTFRCDPISEHNRLYWYRQTLGQGPEFLTYFQNEAQLEKSRLLSDRFSAERPKGSFSTLEIQRTEQGDSAMYLCASSPGFLEQFFGPGTRLTVL.

This chain connects TRBV9 to TRBJ2-7; 10 bases fit TRBD2. Germline V lookup: CDR1 SGDLS, CDR2 YYNGEE. This CDR3 is built from 16 residues. With 0 bases clipped from V and 2 bases from J, the junction kept 5 bases outside the gene matches. The CDR3 DNA reads TGTGCCAGCAGCGTAGCTACGCTAGCGGGGGCCTACGAGCAGTACTTC. It codes for CASSVATLAGAYEQYF.

CDR3 bases: TGTGCCAGCAGCCAATTGGCGGGATGGGGCACAGATACGCAGTATTTT. This gives the protein CASSQLAGWGTDTQYF. The V gene is TRBV3-1 (or the pseudogene TRBV3-2), the J gene TRBJ2-3, with a weak D call TRBD2 (6 bases). V dropped 2 bases and J dropped 1 base, with 13 bases sitting between them. Germline V lookup: CDR1 LGHDT, CDR2 YNNKEL (reference sequence). There are 16 residues in the CDR3.

The V call is TRBV18, the J call TRBJ2-1; D gene uncertain. Germline V gives CDR1 KGHSH, CDR2 LQKENI. The CDR3 totals 16 residues. V was clipped by 4 bases and J by 8 bases, with 21 bases between them. This chain's CDR3 is CASSLGVDALRDEQFF. Written as DNA, the CDR3 is TGTGCCAGCTCACTAGGAGTTGACGCATTACGCGATGAGCAGTTCTTC.

This chain uses TRBV5-6 with TRBJ2-2; D possibly corresponds to TRBD2 (6 bases). The germline V and J ends were trimmed by 2 bases and 7 bases, with 15 bases remaining between them. Germline values: CDR1 SGHDT, CDR2 YYEEEE. CDR3 size: 15 residues. The CDR3 bases are TGTGCCAGCAGCTTATCCCCGCGGGGAATCGGGGAGCTGTTTTTT. Translated, it gives CASSLSPRGIGELFF.

V gene TRBV7-8 combines with J gene TRBJ1-2; D perhaps matches TRBD1 (5 bases). Germline V gene sequence: CDR1 SGHVS, CDR2 FQNEAQ. Trimming left V 5 bases short and J 8 bases short, with 18 bases between. The CDR3 has 14 residues. The CDR3 region is CASSHRGGVRGYTF. In nucleotides, the CDR3 is TGTGCCAGCAGCCACCGGGGGGGAGTAAGGGGCTACACCTTC.

This clone was picked up a small number of times. At the DNA level, this CDR3 is encoded by other sequences in the same sample as well. This chain uses TRBV19 with TRBJ1-1; no clear D gene. The CDR3 is made up of 13 amino acids. Trimming took 3 bases from V and 1 from J, leaving 6 bases between them. In germline, CDR1 is LNHDA, CDR2 SQIVND (reference sequence). The CDR3 spells CASSIGGNTEAFF. Here the CDR3 DNA reads TGTGCCAGTAGTATCGGAGGGAACACTGAAGCTTTCTTT.

This chain joins TRBV28 and TRBJ1-5; 11 bases are a match to TRBD1. V lost 6 bases to trimming and J lost 6 bases; unmatched junction nucleotides: 7. The CDR3 length is 15 residues. Germline V gene lookup returns CDR1 MDHEN and CDR2 SYDVKM. The CDR3 coding sequence is TGTGCCAGCAGACCAGGGACAGGGGGAGGTCAGCCCCAGCATTTT. This gives the protein CASRPGTGGGQPQHF.

The chain recombines TRBV5-1 with TRBJ1-1; TRBD1 matches 8 bases. V was pared by 4 bases and J by 6 bases, with 14 bases of the junction left unmatched. Germline loops: CDR1 SGHRS, CDR2 YFSETQ. This CDR3 has 16 residues. This chain's CDR3 is CASSRTPGQVVPEAFF. The CDR3 DNA follows: TGCGCCAGCAGCAGGACGCCGGGACAGGTAGTTCCTGAAGCTTTCTTT.

This chain links TRBV27 with TRBJ1-2; 11 bases line up with TRBD1. CDR1 is MNHEY, CDR2 SMNVEV, per germline (reference sequence). Unmatched junction bases numbered 6, after V lost 2 bases and J lost 7 bases. The CDR3 consists of 15 residues. The DNA for the CDR3 is TGTGCCAGCAGTTTAAGCGGACAGGGGGCCGCTGGCTACACCTTC. Translated: CASSLSGQGAAGYTF.

The chain employs TRBV29-1 and TRBJ1-5; TRBD1 might be the D (5 bases). This CDR3 has 11 amino acids. Germline V gene data show CDR1 as SQVTM and CDR2 as ANQGSEA. V lost 4 bases to trimming and J lost 11 bases, with 12 bases between them. CDR3 in DNA: TGCAGCGTTGCCCTCCGGGGGTCCCAGCATTTT. Translating gives CSVALRGSQHF.